What follows are 13 T cell receptor beta chains derived from one specimen sequenced in a study of blood T cell repertoires in COVID-19 (TCRdb year 2020). The library was obtained by the immunoSEQ multiplex PCR assay. As stored in TCRdb, this immuneACCESS dataset retains in-frame rearrangements with V and J assigned. A fraction of the clones does not appear; measured against another copy, unresolved V genes explain less than half of the discrepancy, and the remainder lacks a known reason. A total of some 83,000 clones appear in this sample, about three quarters of them only once. The ten most abundant clones make up approximately 15% of the sample. Sequencing was performed on peripheral blood. These receptors were collected from a woman of 80 years or more with acute or convalescent COVID-19.

The chain combines TRBV7-9 with TRBJ1-3; D is ambiguous. The V and J ends lost 2 bases and 4 bases respectively, with 9 bases between them. This CDR3 has 14 amino acids. The V gene's germline CDR1 is SEHNR and CDR2 FQNEAQ (reference sequence). Written as DNA, the CDR3 is TGTGCCAGCAGCTTACTGACACCGGGAAACACCATATATTTT. Its protein product is CASSLLTPGNTIYF.

J is TRBJ1-2 and V is TRBV14, with D hard to call. Germline values: CDR1 SGHDN, CDR2 FVKESK. V was cut by 0 bases and J by 6 bases, with 11 bases left in between. The CDR3 consists of 14 residues. The CDR3 coding sequence is TGTGCCAGCAGCCAAGATCCGTTTTTAGATGGCTACACCTTC. Its protein is CASSQDPFLDGYTF.

The V call is TRBV7-2, the J call TRBJ2-3; D is perhaps TRBD2 (5 bases). Trimming pared 1 base from V and 6 bases from J, leaving 5 bases between. The CDR3 has 12 amino acids. CDR1 is SGHTA, CDR2 FQGNSA, per germline. This CDR3 reads CASSLGEDTQYF. The CDR3 DNA follows: TGTGCCAGCAGCTTAGGGGAGGATACGCAGTATTTT.

This chain joins TRBV6-5 and TRBJ2-7; 9 bases match TRBD1. The CDR3 spans 16 residues. Losses at the gene ends were 0 bases for V and 3 bases for J; bases not matched to a gene: 6. The V gene's germline CDR1 is MNHEY and CDR2 SVGAGI. The CDR3: CASSYSRAGQGYEQYF. The CDR3 coding sequence is TGTGCCAGCAGTTACTCAAGAGCGGGACAGGGCTACGAGCAGTACTTC.

There are a few counts of this clone. The chain couples TRBV10-3 to TRBJ1-1, with D hard to call. Trimming stripped 0 bases from V and 11 bases from J, with 13 bases between. CDR3 length: 13 amino acids. CDR1 and CDR2 from the germline V gene are ENHRY and SYGVKD. The DNA for the CDR3 is TGTGCCATCAGTGAGTCGACTCAGTCCATCGCTTTCTTT. Its translation is CAISESTQSIAFF.

V usage is TRBV15 and J usage is TRBJ1-1; TRBD1 matches at 7 bases. The germline gives CDR1 LNHNV, CDR2 YYDKDF (reference sequence). Trimming took 2 bases from V and 9 from J; bases not matched to a gene: 15. The CDR3 runs to 16 residues. CDR3 in amino acids: CATSRLLTGQGPQAFF. The CDR3 DNA sequence: TGTGCCACCAGCAGACTTCTGACAGGGCAGGGACCCCAAGCTTTCTTT.

This chain links TRBV2 with TRBJ1-1, with D unresolved. Trimming took off 5 bases at V and 1 base at J, with 8 bases between the two ends. The germline V gene encodes CDR1 SNHLY and CDR2 FYNNEI. CDR3 size: 13 residues. This chain's CDR3 is CASSSQWNTEAFF. The CDR3 DNA reads TGTGCCAGCAGTTCCCAGTGGAACACTGAAGCTTTCTTT.

The chain is built from TRBV3-1 (or the pseudogene TRBV3-2) and TRBJ1-4; maybe TRBD1 (6 bases). Germline CDR1 reads LGHDT; CDR2 reads YNNKEL (reference sequence). Trimming shortened V by 4 bases and J by 7 bases, and 10 bases separated the two germline ends. The CDR3 length is 13 residues. The CDR3 DNA reads TGTGCCAGCAGCCGGGAGGGGGTTGAAAAACTGTTTTTT. Encoded protein: CASSREGVEKLFF.

The chain couples TRBV28 to TRBJ1-1, with D hard to call. The CDR3 extends over 12 amino acids. Germline V lookup: CDR1 MDHEN, CDR2 SYDVKM. The V gene lost 4 bases and the J gene lost 2 bases, with 5 bases spanning the gap. The CDR3 region is CASSSSNTEAFF. In DNA, the CDR3 is TGTGCCAGCAGTTCGAGTAACACTGAAGCTTTCTTT.

In its sample, this clone was seen once. V usage is TRBV18 and J usage is TRBJ2-7; 13 nucleotides line up with TRBD2. Losses at the gene ends were 3 bases for V and 0 bases for J; bases not matched to a gene: 5. The germline gives CDR1 KGHSH, CDR2 LQKENI. This CDR3 has 17 amino acids. The CDR3 DNA reads as TGTGCCAGCTCACCCGGACTAGCGGGGGTGAGCTCCTACGAGCAGTACTTC. Translated: CASSPGLAGVSSYEQYF.

The chain employs TRBV7-6 and TRBJ1-5, with a possible D match to TRBD1 (6 bases). The CDR3 is 17 amino acids. Germline V gene sequence: CDR1 SGHVS, CDR2 FNYEAQ. Trimming cost V 4 bases and J 4 bases, with 20 bases left between them. The CDR3 is CASSSRKGGDPNQPQHF. The CDR3 nucleotides are TGTGCCAGCAGCTCCCGGAAGGGGGGGGACCCTAATCAGCCCCAGCATTTT.

The chain's CDR3 is CASSHTREVNDGYTF. The CDR3 DNA reads as TGTGCCAGCAGCCATACCAGGGAAGTGAATGATGGCTACACCTTC. J is TRBJ1-2 and V is TRBV14; D is perhaps TRBD1 (5 bases). Trimming took 3 bases from V and 6 from J, leaving 17 bases between them. The CDR3 is 15 amino acids. Germline CDR1 SGHDN, CDR2 FVKESK.

The chain carries TRBV3-1 (or the pseudogene TRBV3-2) and TRBJ2-6, with D perhaps TRBD1 (5 bases). The germline CDR1 and CDR2 sequences are LGHDT and YNNKEL (reference sequence). This CDR3 comprises 19 residues. The ends were cut back, 0 bases at V and 0 bases at J, with 15 bases in the middle. CDR3 residues: CASSQDTGTGSSGANVLTF. In DNA, the CDR3 is TGTGCCAGCAGCCAAGATACCGGCACAGGAAGCTCTGGGGCCAACGTCCTGACTTTC.